Presented here are 30 T cell receptor beta chains from one specimen sequenced in a study of Ad26.COV2.S vaccination and SARS-CoV-2 variants. As for treatment: around 19 received Ad26.COV2.S at low or high dose, single or two shots; about 5 received placebo; per-sample allocation not given. Day 63 after the first injection of vaccine or placebo was the sampling time. Data came from immunoSEQ multiplex PCR; TCRdb stores just in-frame clones and leaves some out. The sample contains approximately 500,000 clones, around nine tenths of which appear only once. The input for sequencing was peripheral blood, taken in a trial of Ad26.COV2.S vaccine versus placebo. The receptor source for this set is a person aged 18-60 years who received the Ad26.COV2.S COVID-19 vaccine or a placebo.

V usage is TRBV27 and J usage is TRBJ2-7, with TRBD1 as a possible D gene (5 bases). V was shortened by 6 bases and J by 0 bases, with 21 bases between the two germline ends. The CDR3 contains 17 residues. Germline V gene lookup returns CDR1 MNHEY and CDR2 SMNVEV (reference sequence). The CDR3: CASRGLGEAQSSYEQYF. DNA of the CDR3: TGTGCCAGCAGGGGGCTAGGGGAAGCGCAGAGCTCCTACGAGCAGTACTTC.

V and J are TRBV18 and TRBJ1-1; TRBD1 aligns across 9 bases. Trimming at V came to 3 bases and at J to 10 bases, leaving 6 bases not matched to a gene. CDR3 length: 13 residues. Germline V gives CDR1 KGHSH, CDR2 LQKENI. CDR3 DNA: TGTGCCAGCTCACCGCTGGGACAGGGAATAGCTTTCTTT. Residues: CASSPLGQGIAFF.

CDR3 residues: CASGKTSGRRNEQYF. The CDR3 nucleotides read TGCGCCAGCGGCAAGACTAGCGGGAGGCGGAACGAGCAGTACTTC. V usage is TRBV5-1 and J usage is TRBJ2-7; 13 bases line up with TRBD2. V gave up 7 bases and J gave up 5 bases; unmatched junction bases: 9. Germline assignment: CDR1 SGHRS and CDR2 YFSETQ. This CDR3 region has 15 residues.

The rearrangement links TRBV29-1 to TRBJ2-7; 7 nucleotides line up with TRBD1. V dropped 4 bases and J dropped 6; count of bases not matched to a gene: 12. The germline V gene encodes CDR1 SQVTM and CDR2 ANQGSEA. There are 14 residues in the CDR3. The CDR3 protein is CSVGVSTGVGEQYF. CDR3 DNA sequence: TGCAGCGTTGGGGTATCAACAGGGGTGGGCGAGCAGTACTTC.

The chain recombines TRBV28 with TRBJ1-2; no reliable D call. The V end lost 6 bases, the J end lost 5 bases, and 10 bases lay between the germline ends. The CDR3 runs to 12 residues. Germline lookup yields CDR1 MDHEN and CDR2 SYDVKM. Written as DNA, the CDR3 is TGTGCCAGCAGGGGCTCGATTTATGGCTACACCTTC. It translates to CASRGSIYGYTF.

This chain connects TRBV5-1 to TRBJ2-1; the D call may be TRBD1 or TRBD2 (7 bases each). The ends were cut back, 0 bases at V and 9 bases at J, with 13 bases in the middle. Looked up from germline, CDR1 is SGHRS and CDR2 is YFSETQ. The CDR3 length is 14 residues. As DNA, the CDR3 is TGCGCCAGCAGCTTGGCAGTCAGGGGGGGTGAGCAGTTCTTC. Protein sequence: CASSLAVRGGEQFF.

The chain recombines TRBV13 with TRBJ2-7; 10 bases line up with TRBD2. After removal of 5 bases from V and 5 bases from J, the junction contained 9 bases not matched to a gene. The CDR3 runs to 15 residues. Germline assignment: CDR1 PRHDT and CDR2 FYEKMQ (reference sequence). This chain's CDR3 is CASSPRSGRANEQYF. The CDR3 region has the DNA TGTGCCAGCAGCCCAAGGAGCGGGAGGGCCAACGAGCAGTACTTC.

The V gene is TRBV28, the J gene TRBJ1-6, with D unclear. The CDR3 has 13 amino acids. Germline loops: CDR1 MDHEN, CDR2 SYDVKM. V gave up 7 bases and J gave up 7 bases, with 11 bases separating them. The CDR3 protein is CASTGVRNSPLHF. The CDR3 DNA reads as TGTGCCAGCACCGGGGTGCGGAATTCACCCCTCCACTTT.

J is TRBJ2-2 and V is TRBV7-2; D call uncertain. CDR1 is SGHTA, CDR2 FQGNSA, per germline. Trimming took off 9 bases at V and 4 bases at J, with 12 bases between the two ends. There are 13 residues in the CDR3. CDR3 in DNA: TGTGCCAGTTCTAGGGATTTCACCGGGGAGCTGTTTTTT. Its translation: CASSRDFTGELFF. The complete variable domain, with remaining parts taken from reference TRBV7-2 and TRBJ2-2, reads GAGVSQSPSNKVTEKGKDVELRCDPISGHTALYWYRQSLGQGLEFLIYFQGNSAPDKSGLPSDRFSAERTGGSVSTLTIQRTQQEDSAVYLCASSRDFTGELFFGEGSRLTVL.

This clone was detected only a few times. The chain carries TRBV19 and TRBJ1-4; D unresolved. This CDR3 spans 14 amino acids. CDR1 LNHDA and CDR2 SQIVND come from the germline V gene (reference sequence). The V and J ends lost 3 bases and 4 bases respectively, with 9 bases between them. CDR3 loop: CASSMGRLNEKLFF. The CDR3 nucleotides are TGTGCCAGTAGTATGGGTCGGCTTAATGAAAAACTGTTTTTT.

The chain couples TRBV28 to TRBJ2-7; TRBD2 matches 8 bases. This CDR3 comprises 11 residues. V shed 10 bases, J shed 3 bases, and the junction held 2 bases outside the gene matches. The germline V gene encodes CDR1 MDHEN and CDR2 SYDVKM. The CDR3 bases are TGTGCCACCGGGACTAGCTACGAGCAGTACTTC. It translates to CATGTSYEQYF.

This chain uses TRBV7-9 with TRBJ1-2, with TRBD1 as a possible D gene (6 bases). Trimming left V 2 bases short and J 6 bases short, with 19 bases between. Germline values: CDR1 SEHNR, CDR2 FQNEAQ (reference sequence). There are 16 residues in the CDR3. The CDR3 bases are TGTGCCAGCAGCTTATATTTCGGGACAACCGTGAATGGCTACACCTTC. Translated: CASSLYFGTTVNGYTF.

This clone was recorded once. The chain recombines TRBV28 with TRBJ1-5, with D uncertain. Germline CDR1 is MDHEN and CDR2 is SYDVKM. V lost 7 bases and J 3 bases, leaving 7 bases between the germline ends. This CDR3 has 12 amino acids. The CDR3 protein is CASTGPNQPQHF. In DNA form, the CDR3 reads TGTGCCAGCACAGGCCCCAATCAGCCCCAGCATTTT.

V and J are TRBV6-2 or TRBV6-3 and TRBJ2-1, with 7 bases lining up with TRBD2. V lost 5 bases and J lost 8; bases outside the gene matches: 12. There are 15 residues in the CDR3. Germline V gives CDR1 MNHEY, CDR2 SVGEGT. The CDR3 protein is CASSPRGAGFHEQFF. The CDR3 bases are TGTGCCAGCAGTCCCCGGGGAGCGGGATTCCATGAGCAGTTCTTC.

CDR3 sequence (DNA): TGTGCCAGCAGCCGACCAGGGGTCTCGGACTACGAGCAGTACTTC. It yields the protein CASSRPGVSDYEQYF. The J gene is TRBJ2-7, the V gene TRBV5-4; tentatively, D is TRBD1 (6 bases). Germline V lookup: CDR1 SGHNT, CDR2 YYREEE (reference sequence). The length of the CDR3 is 15 residues. Trimming took 4 bases from V and 3 from J, leaving 17 bases between them.

This chain links TRBV10-3 with TRBJ2-2; D is unresolved. V lost 4 bases and J lost 2, with 14 bases in between. Looked up from germline, CDR1 is ENHRY and CDR2 is SYGVKD. The CDR3 is 16 amino acids. CDR3 coding DNA: TGTGCCATCAGTGTTGGCCCCTCGGGCAACACCGGGGAGCTGTTTTTT. Residues: CAISVGPSGNTGELFF.

The genes are TRBV9 and TRBJ2-3, with a tentative D call TRBD2 (5 bases). Between the trimmed V and J ends, which lost 0 bases and 4 bases, there was a span of 12 bases. This CDR3 is built from 15 residues. From germline, CDR1 is SGDLS and CDR2 YYNGEE. The CDR3 region has the DNA TGTGCCAGCAGCGTAGAGGGAGCCTTCCCAGATACGCAGTATTTT. Its protein is CASSVEGAFPDTQYF.

CDR3 nucleotide sequence: TGTGCCAGCTCCTCGAATCGGGGGATGAACACTGAAGCTTTCTTT. Protein sequence: CASSSNRGMNTEAFF. J is TRBJ1-1 and V is TRBV18; the D gene is possibly TRBD1 (5 bases). CDR3 length equals 15 residues. Germline V gene lookup returns CDR1 KGHSH and CDR2 LQKENI. The V gene lost 6 bases and the J gene lost 0 bases, with 14 bases spanning the gap.

This chain links TRBV9 with TRBJ2-7; D possibly uses TRBD1 or TRBD2 (5 bases each). Per the germline V gene, CDR1 is SGDLS and CDR2 is YYNGEE. CDR3 length equals 16 residues. Trimming removed 2 bases from V and 0 bases from J, with 15 bases in between. CDR3 residues: CASSVRGDGVSYEQYF. In nucleotides, the CDR3 is TGTGCCAGCAGCGTCCGTGGGGACGGCGTCTCCTACGAGCAGTACTTC.

This rearrangement joins TRBV2 to TRBJ1-5, with TRBD1 as a possible D gene (6 bases). Germline V gene data show CDR1 as SNHLY and CDR2 as FYNNEI. The CDR3 extends over 13 amino acids. V lost 3 bases, J lost 6 bases, and 9 bases lay in between. CDR3 sequence: CASSDGGSQPQHF. The CDR3 bases are TGTGCCAGCAGTGACGGGGGCAGTCAGCCCCAGCATTTT.

The J gene is TRBJ2-7, the V gene TRBV7-6; D gene unclear. Trimming took 7 bases from V and 3 from J, leaving 16 bases between them. Germline V gene sequence: CDR1 SGHVS, CDR2 FNYEAQ. The CDR3 spans 14 residues. The CDR3 nucleotides read TGTGCCAGCACCATCTCGGACGGAGACTACGAGCAGTACTTC. It yields the protein CASTISDGDYEQYF.

The chain recombines TRBV5-6 with TRBJ1-2; D ambiguous. This CDR3 comprises 13 residues. Trimming pared 1 base from V and 7 bases from J, leaving 11 bases between. Germline V lookup: CDR1 SGHDT, CDR2 YYEEEE. CDR3: CASSLRRKGGYTF. The CDR3 region has the DNA TGTGCCAGCAGCTTGAGAAGAAAGGGTGGCTACACCTTC. Combining the CDR3 with reference TRBV5-6 and TRBJ1-2 gives the whole variable domain DAGVTQSPTHLIKTRGQQVTLRCSPKSGHDTVSWYQQALGQGPQFIFQYYEEEERQRGNFPDRFSGHQFPNYSSELNVNALLLGDSALYLCASSLRRKGGYTFGSGTRLTVV.

The chain links TRBV3-1 (or the pseudogene TRBV3-2) to TRBJ1-1; D is undetermined. Germline-derived CDR1 and CDR2 are LGHDT and YNNKEL (reference sequence). V gave up 5 bases and J gave up 1 base, with 8 bases separating them. The CDR3 totals 13 residues. The DNA for the CDR3 is TGTGCCAGCAGCACCCTACGGAACACTGAAGCTTTCTTT. Amino acid sequence: CASSTLRNTEAFF.

DNA for the CDR3: TGTGCCAGTTCCGGGACAGTTCCCTCTGGGGCCAACGTCCTGACTTTC. Protein product: CASSGTVPSGANVLTF. V and J are TRBV19 and TRBJ2-6; 7 positions match TRBD1. Germline lookup yields CDR1 LNHDA and CDR2 SQIVND (reference sequence). The CDR3 spans 16 residues. Trimming cost V 8 bases and J 0 bases; bases outside gene matches: 7.

In this sample, this clone turned up once. The rearrangement links TRBV2 to TRBJ2-7; D remains ambiguous. The CDR3 is made up of 11 amino acids. Germline values: CDR1 SNHLY, CDR2 FYNNEI. V was clipped by 5 bases and J by 3 bases, with 5 bases between them. CDR3 DNA sequence: TGTGCCAGCAGTATGGGCTACGAGCAGTACTTC. Its translation is CASSMGYEQYF.

The V gene is TRBV7-9, the J gene TRBJ2-6, with 12 positions matching TRBD1. This CDR3 is built from 19 residues. V was clipped by 5 bases and J by 3 bases; unmatched bases: 11. Germline V lookup: CDR1 SEHNR, CDR2 FQNEAQ (reference sequence). DNA for the CDR3: TGTGCCAGCAGCCGCCCCCGGGACAGGGGGCGTAGTGGGGCCAACGTCCTGACTTTC. It yields the protein CASSRPRDRGRSGANVLTF.

The chain is built from TRBV21-1 and TRBJ2-7; the table's D call, TRBD1, was not checked against the DNA. TRBV21-1 is shown as a pseudogene. CDR3 length: 15 amino acids. The CDR3 DNA follows: TGTGCCAGCAGCATCCAAGACAGGTTCGCCTACGAGCAGTACTTC. Translated, it gives CASSIQDRFAYEQYF.

The chain carries TRBV12-3 or TRBV12-4 and TRBJ1-1, with D unclear. V shed 7 bases and J shed 1 base, with 10 bases lying between them. The CDR3 covers 13 residues. DNA for the CDR3: TGTGCCAGCACCCAACGCGAGAACACTGAAGCTTTCTTT. Translation: CASTQRENTEAFF.

Note on this clone: Other DNA sequences in the sample encode the same CDR3. V usage is TRBV9 and J usage is TRBJ2-2; no definite D call. The CDR3 runs to 13 residues. Trimming took off 0 bases at V and 4 bases at J, with 4 bases between the two ends. The V gene's germline CDR1 is SGDLS and CDR2 YYNGEE. As DNA, the CDR3 is TGTGCCAGCAGCGTAGTAGTCACCGGGGAGCTGTTTTTT. Translated, it gives CASSVVVTGELFF. Full variable domain (rest looked up from reference TRBV9 and TRBJ2-2): DSGVTQTPKHLITATGQRVTLRCSPRSGDLSVYWYQQSLDQGLQFLIQYYNGEERAKGNILERFSAQQFPDLHSELNLSSLELGDSALYFCASSVVVTGELFFGEGSRLTVL.

This chain links TRBV19 with TRBJ1-1, with a weak D call TRBD1 (6 bases). CDR1 is LNHDA, CDR2 SQIVND, per germline (reference sequence). V lost 3 bases, J lost 0 bases, and 11 bases lay in between. The CDR3 runs 15 residues. This chain's CDR3 is CASSISGTMNTEAFF. CDR3 in DNA: TGTGCCAGTAGTATTTCCGGGACAATGAACACTGAAGCTTTCTTT. The full variable domain, rest sourced from reference TRBV19 and TRBJ1-1, is DGGITQSPKYLFRKEGQNVTLSCEQNLNHDAMYWYRQDPGQGLRLIYYSQIVNDFQKGDIAEGYSVSREKKESFPLTVTSAQKNPTAFYLCASSISGTMNTEAFFGQGTRLTVV.